The rows below give T cell receptor beta chains drawn from one sample of a study of control samples from healthy donors and cancer patients. Here immunoSEQ multiplex PCR was the method, and the copy in TCRdb shows in-frame clones only, minus some. The sample lists under 200,000 clones; roughly 94% were seen once. Sequencing was performed on PBMCs. These receptors originate from a man aged 60 to 75 with colorectal cancer. Both conserved end residues are part of each CDR3. The D gene is left open where the match is weak. The size of a clone is reported for some rows only, either as once, few or many, or as a class for expanded clones.

TRBV7-2	NA	TRBJ1-1	NA	TGTGCCAGCAGCTCCGCCGGGGGATTGAACACTGAAGCTTTCTTT	CASSSAGGLNTEAFF
TRBV6-4	NA	TRBJ2-3	NA	TGTGCCAGCAGTGAAATTAGAGGAGATACGCAGTATTTT	CASSEIRGDTQYF
TRBV6-5	TRBD1	TRBJ2-7	NA	TGTGCCAGCAGTCCGGGACAGGGGGTATTCGGGCAGTACTTC	CASSPGQGVFGQYF
TRBV7-9	TRBD1	TRBJ2-7	NA	TGTGCCAGCAGCCCCTGGACAGGGGGCGCACAGAACGAGCAGTACTTC	CASSPWTGGAQNEQYF
TRBV3-1/TRBV3-2	TRBD1	TRBJ1-4	NA	TGTGCCAGCAGCCCGGGAGGACAGGGGGAAAAACTGTTTTTT	CASSPGGQGEKLFF
TRBV7-9	TRBD2	TRBJ2-3	NA	TGTGCCAGCACTAGCGGGGAGTCGTGGGTCTCCACAGATACGCAGTATTTT	CASTSGESWVSTDTQYF
TRBV2	NA	TRBJ1-1	NA	TGTGCCAGCAGTGACCGCACTGAAGCTTTCTTT	CASSDRTEAFF
TRBV10-3	TRBD1	TRBJ2-2	NA	TGTGCCATCAGTGAGTCAGACAGGGAGACCGGGGAGCTGTTTTTT	CAISESDRETGELFF
TRBV11-2	TRBD1	TRBJ1-2	NA	TGTGCCAGCAGCCTGTCCCTTCACGGGGCAGGGGGCGGGGGCTATGGCTACACCTTC	CASSLSLHGAGGGGYGYTF
TRBV7-9	TRBD2	TRBJ2-5	NA	TGTGCCAGCAGCCCGGGGCTAGCGGGGGAAGAGACCCAGTACTTC	CASSPGLAGEETQYF
TRBV11-2	TRBD1	TRBJ1-3	NA	TGTGCCAGCAGCTTAGGACTCGGGACAGAAAACACCATATATTTT	CASSLGLGTENTIYF
TRBV2	TRBD1	TRBJ2-2	NA	TGTGCCACGGGGCAGGGGGCACTAACCGGGGCCGGGGAGCTGTTTTTT	CATGQGALTGAGELFF
TRBV30	NA	TRBJ1-1	NA	TGTGCCTGGAGTGTAGGTTTGACGTCGATGAACACTGAAGCTTTCTTT	CAWSVGLTSMNTEAFF
TRBV18	NA	TRBJ1-1	NA	TGTGCCAGCTCACCGGGACCGAACACTGAAGCTTTCTTT	CASSPGPNTEAFF
TRBV30	NA	TRBJ1-5	NA	TGTGCCTGGAGGGGGGGCCGCGGCGGGAGCAATCAGCCCCAGCATTTT	CAWRGGRGGSNQPQHF
TRBV5-1	TRBD1	TRBJ2-5	NA	TGCGCCAGCAGCTTGGGACAGGGTCAAAAAGAGACCCAGTACTTC	CASSLGQGQKETQYF
TRBV4-1	TRBD1	TRBJ2-3	NA	TGCGCCAGCAGCGGACAGGTGACTAGCACAGATACGCAGTATTTT	CASSGQVTSTDTQYF
TRBV18	NA	TRBJ2-5	NA	TGTGCCAGCTCACCAAACAAGGGGGAGCAAGAGACCCAGTACTTC	CASSPNKGEQETQYF
TRBV7-9	NA	TRBJ1-1	few	TGTGCCTCAGGCCGGGGTGGTACTGAAGCTTTCTTT	CASGRGGTEAFF
TRBV7-6	TRBD1	TRBJ2-7	NA	TGTGCCGGGTACAGGGGGCTCTCGGTCTGCTCCTACGAGCAGTACTTC	CAGYRGLSVCSYEQYF
TRBV6-5	NA	TRBJ2-7	NA	TGTGCCAGCAGTTGGGGGGCTAGCGCCAACTACGAGCAGTACTTC	CASSWGASANYEQYF
TRBV6-2/TRBV6-3	NA	TRBJ2-1	NA	TGTGCCAGCAGTTACTTAGATACAGGGGAGCGGGGTGAGCAGTTCTTC	CASSYLDTGERGEQFF
TRBV18	NA	TRBJ1-4	NA	TGTGCCAGCTCACTTCGGGGTAATGAAAAACTGTTTTTT	CASSLRGNEKLFF
TRBV6-1	NA	TRBJ2-7	NA	TGTGCCAGCAGTGAAGGGGGGTACGCATCCTACGAGCAGTACTTC	CASSEGGYASYEQYF
TRBV7-9	NA	TRBJ1-2	NA	TGTGCCAGCAGCCTCCCCGAAGGGTTCTATGGCTACACCTTC	CASSLPEGFYGYTF
TRBV29-1	NA	TRBJ2-5	NA	TGCAGCGTTGAAGAATTTGTGGCAGAGACCCAGTACTTC	CSVEEFVAETQYF
TRBV11-2	NA	TRBJ1-6	NA	TGTGCCAGCAGCTTAGGCGGGAGGGGACCTAAGGGTTCACCCCTCCACTTT	CASSLGGRGPKGSPLHF
TRBV20-1	TRBD2	TRBJ2-6	NA	TGCAGTGCTAGTCCAGCGGGGGTCCGCTCTGGGGCCAACGTCCTGACTTTC	CSASPAGVRSGANVLTF
TRBV7-2	TRBD2	TRBJ2-3	NA	TGTGCCAGCAGCCCGCCGAGCGGGGGCACAGATACGCAGTATTTT	CASSPPSGGTDTQYF
TRBV19	NA	TRBJ1-1	once	TGTGCCAGTAGCCCGACAGTGAACACTGAAGCTTTCTTT	CASSPTVNTEAFF
TRBV4-2	TRBD1	TRBJ1-6	NA	TGTGCCAGCAGCCAAGATAGTGCAGGGGGTGCGCCCCTCCACTTT	CASSQDSAGGAPLHF
TRBV19	NA	TRBJ1-4	NA	TGTGCCAGTAGTAGAAGAAATCGTGAAAAACTGTTTTTT	CASSRRNREKLFF
TRBV6-5	NA	TRBJ1-1	NA	TGTGCCAGCAGCCATTATGGACAGCGCGGCACTGAAGCTTTCTTT	CASSHYGQRGTEAFF
TRBV6-5	NA	TRBJ1-1	NA	TGTGCCAGCAGCCCCGGCACTGAAGCTTTCTTT	CASSPGTEAFF
TRBV5-6	NA	TRBJ1-4	NA	TGTGCCAGCAGCTCGCAATTGGGGGACCTCAATGAAAAACTGTTTTTT	CASSSQLGDLNEKLFF
TRBV12-3/TRBV12-4	NA	TRBJ1-1	NA	TGTGCCAGCAGTGGGACCCACCTTGAAGCTTTCTTT	CASSGTHLEAFF
TRBV25-1	NA	TRBJ2-7	once	TGTGCCAGCAGTGGCGACAGGAGCTCCTACGAGCAGTACTTC	CASSGDRSSYEQYF
TRBV12-3/TRBV12-4	TRBD1	TRBJ2-1	NA	TGTGCCAGCAGTCCAGGGGGCCAGGGTGAGCAGTTCTTC	CASSPGGQGEQFF
TRBV7-9	TRBD2	TRBJ2-1	NA	TGTGCCAGCAGCTTAGATGGGACTAGCGGAACCTACAATGAGCAGTTCTTC	CASSLDGTSGTYNEQFF
TRBV7-8	NA	TRBJ2-1	NA	TGTGCCAGCAGCCCCCGGACCGTCTTCCTGATGAGCTCCTACAATGAGCAGTTCTTC	CASSPRTVFLMSSYNEQFF
TRBV10-2	NA	TRBJ2-7	NA	TGCGCCAGCAGTGAGTCCCCCCGAGACACCTACGAGCAGTACTTC	CASSESPRDTYEQYF
TRBV6-5	NA	TRBJ1-1	NA	TGTGCCAGCATGTGGGGGACGAACACTGAAGCTTTCTTT	CASMWGTNTEAFF
TRBV10-3	TRBD2	TRBJ2-2	NA	TGTGCCATCAGGGAGACTAGCGGGGGACGTTCGAACACCGGGGAGCTGTTTTTT	CAIRETSGGRSNTGELFF
TRBV6-5	NA	TRBJ1-1	NA	TGTGCCAGCAGTTACTCGGGAGGTTTGGGAAACACTGAAGCTTTCTTT	CASSYSGGLGNTEAFF
TRBV7-9	NA	TRBJ1-6	NA	TGTGCCAGCAGCTTAGATTCGCAGGGGAACTATAATTCACCCCTCCACTTT	CASSLDSQGNYNSPLHF
TRBV30	TRBD1	TRBJ1-1	once	TGTGCCTGGAGTGTTGACAGGGGCGGAGGGGCTGAAGCTTTCTTT	CAWSVDRGGGAEAFF
TRBV4-1	NA	TRBJ1-3	NA	TGCGCCAGCAGCCCTTATACAGCCTCCTCTGGAAACACCATATATTTT	CASSPYTASSGNTIYF
TRBV11-2	TRBD1	TRBJ2-1	NA	TGTGCCAGCAGCGCACTACATTCCGGGACAGGGGTCCGGGATGAGCAGTTCTTC	CASSALHSGTGVRDEQFF
TRBV5-1	NA	TRBJ2-1	NA	TGCGCCAGCAGCTTTACGTGGGGGGACAATGAGCAGTTCTTC	CASSFTWGDNEQFF
TRBV6-5	NA	TRBJ1-2	NA	TGTGCCAGCAGCTGGGACAACTATGGCTACACCTTC	CASSWDNYGYTF
TRBV14	NA	TRBJ2-7	NA	TGTGCCAGCAGCCAAGTTGGCAGGGTGGAACGCGAGCAGTACTTC	CASSQVGRVEREQYF
TRBV25-1	NA	TRBJ1-4	NA	TGTGCCAGCAGTGAATATAGGACAGATGAAAAACTGTTTTTT	CASSEYRTDEKLFF